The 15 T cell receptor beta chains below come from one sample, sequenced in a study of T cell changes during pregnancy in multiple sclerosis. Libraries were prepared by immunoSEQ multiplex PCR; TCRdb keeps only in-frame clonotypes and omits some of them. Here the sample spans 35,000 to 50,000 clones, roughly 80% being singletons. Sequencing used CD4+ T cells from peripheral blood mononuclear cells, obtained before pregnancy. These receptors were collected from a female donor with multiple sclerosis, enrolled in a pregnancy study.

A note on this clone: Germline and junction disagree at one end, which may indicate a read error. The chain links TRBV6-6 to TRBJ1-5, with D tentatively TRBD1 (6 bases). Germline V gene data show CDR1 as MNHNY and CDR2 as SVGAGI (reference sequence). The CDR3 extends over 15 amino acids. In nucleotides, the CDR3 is TGTGCCAGCAGTAGCCCTTACAGGGACAATCCGCCCCAGCATTTT. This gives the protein CASSSPYRDNPPQHF.

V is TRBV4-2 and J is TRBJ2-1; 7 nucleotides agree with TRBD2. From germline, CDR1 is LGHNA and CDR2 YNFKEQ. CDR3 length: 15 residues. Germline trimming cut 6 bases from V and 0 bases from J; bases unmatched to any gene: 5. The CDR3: CASSYGGSSYNEQFF. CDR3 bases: TGTGCCAGCAGTTACGGGGGGAGCTCCTACAATGAGCAGTTCTTC.

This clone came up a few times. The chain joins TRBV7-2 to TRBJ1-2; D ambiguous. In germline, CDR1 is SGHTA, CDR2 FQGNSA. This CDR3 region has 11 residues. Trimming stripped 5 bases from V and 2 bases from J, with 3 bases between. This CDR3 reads CASSLNYGYTF. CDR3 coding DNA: TGTGCCAGCAGCCTAAACTATGGCTACACCTTC.

CDR3 loop: CASSEYGGVETEAFF. The CDR3 region has the DNA TGTGCCAGCAGCGAATATGGGGGCGTCGAAACTGAAGCTTTCTTT. The chain combines TRBV16 with TRBJ1-1, with D maybe TRBD1 (6 bases). The CDR3 runs to 15 residues. Germline V CDR1 and CDR2: KGHSY, FQNENV. The V and J ends lost 5 bases and 5 bases respectively, with 18 bases between them.

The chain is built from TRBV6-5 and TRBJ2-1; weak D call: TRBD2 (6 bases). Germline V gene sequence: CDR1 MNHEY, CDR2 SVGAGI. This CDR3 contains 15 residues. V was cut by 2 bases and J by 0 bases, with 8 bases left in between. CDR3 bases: TGTGCCAGCAGTTACGACGGGGGCTCCTACAATGAGCAGTTCTTC. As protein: CASSYDGGSYNEQFF.

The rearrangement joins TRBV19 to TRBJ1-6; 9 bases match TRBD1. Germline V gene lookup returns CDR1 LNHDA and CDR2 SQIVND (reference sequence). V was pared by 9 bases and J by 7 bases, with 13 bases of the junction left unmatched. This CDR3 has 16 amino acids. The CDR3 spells CASTSEQGARNSPLHF. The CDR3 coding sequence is TGTGCCAGCACGTCCGAACAGGGGGCGCGCAATTCACCCCTCCACTTT.

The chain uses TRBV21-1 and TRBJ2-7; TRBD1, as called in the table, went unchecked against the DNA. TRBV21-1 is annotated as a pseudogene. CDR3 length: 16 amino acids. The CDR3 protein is CASTNRRDRVFYEQYF. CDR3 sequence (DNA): TGTGCCAGCACCAATAGGAGGGACAGGGTCTTCTACGAGCAGTACTTC.

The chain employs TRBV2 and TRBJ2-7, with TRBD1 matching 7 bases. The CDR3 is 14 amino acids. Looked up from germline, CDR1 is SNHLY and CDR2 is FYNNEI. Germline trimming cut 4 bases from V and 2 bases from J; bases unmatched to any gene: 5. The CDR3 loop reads CASSAGTVPYEQYF. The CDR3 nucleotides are TGTGCCAGCAGTGCCGGGACAGTACCCTACGAGCAGTACTTC.

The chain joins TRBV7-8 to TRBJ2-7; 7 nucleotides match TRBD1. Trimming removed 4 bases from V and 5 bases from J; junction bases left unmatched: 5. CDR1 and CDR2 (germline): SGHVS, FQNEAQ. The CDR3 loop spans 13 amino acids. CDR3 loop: CASSSDRLDEQYF. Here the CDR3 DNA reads TGTGCCAGCAGCTCGGACAGGTTGGACGAGCAGTACTTC. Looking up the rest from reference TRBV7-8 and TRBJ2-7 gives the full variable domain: GAGVSQSPRYKVAKRGQDVALRCDPISGHVSLFWYQQALGQGPEFLTYFQNEAQLDKSGLPSDRFFAERPEGSVSTLKIQRTQQEDSAVYLCASSSDRLDEQYFGPGTRLTVT.

The CDR3 nucleotides read TGTGCCAGCAGTGAAGCTTTAGGGGGGGCCTACGAGCAGTACTTC. Translation: CASSEALGGAYEQYF. The rearrangement joins TRBV6-1 to TRBJ2-7, with D perhaps TRBD2 (7 bases). There are 15 residues in the CDR3. Trimming shortened V by 0 bases and J by 2 bases, and 11 bases separated the two germline ends. Germline assignment: CDR1 MNHNS and CDR2 SASEGT.

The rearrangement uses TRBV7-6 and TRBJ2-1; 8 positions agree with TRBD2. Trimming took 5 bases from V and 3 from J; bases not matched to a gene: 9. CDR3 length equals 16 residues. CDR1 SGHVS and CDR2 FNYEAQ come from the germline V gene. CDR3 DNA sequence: TGTGCCAGCAGCATCGGGGGGGCCGGAGTCTACAATGAGCAGTTCTTC. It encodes CASSIGGAGVYNEQFF.

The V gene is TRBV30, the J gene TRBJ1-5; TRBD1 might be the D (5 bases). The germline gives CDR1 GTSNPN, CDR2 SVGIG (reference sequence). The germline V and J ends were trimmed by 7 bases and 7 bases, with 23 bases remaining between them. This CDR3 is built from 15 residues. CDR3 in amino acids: CAFSAGGTARQPQHF. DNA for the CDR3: TGTGCCTTTTCAGCGGGGGGGACGGCGCGACAGCCCCAGCATTTT.

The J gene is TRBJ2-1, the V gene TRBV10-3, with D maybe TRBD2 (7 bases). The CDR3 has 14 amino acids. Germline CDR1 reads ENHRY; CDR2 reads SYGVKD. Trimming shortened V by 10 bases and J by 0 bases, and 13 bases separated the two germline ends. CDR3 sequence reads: CATKGGDSYNEQFF. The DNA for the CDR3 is TGTGCCACCAAGGGGGGGGACTCCTACAATGAGCAGTTCTTC.

The CDR3, as DNA: TGCGCCAGCAGCTTGGAATTCGGACAGGCTCCTAACTATGGCTACACCTTC. Translation: CASSLEFGQAPNYGYTF. The chain combines TRBV5-1 with TRBJ1-2, with TRBD1 matching 7 bases. Germline assignment: CDR1 SGHRS and CDR2 YFSETQ. The CDR3 covers 17 residues. Losses at the gene ends were 0 bases for V and 0 bases for J; bases not matched to a gene: 8.

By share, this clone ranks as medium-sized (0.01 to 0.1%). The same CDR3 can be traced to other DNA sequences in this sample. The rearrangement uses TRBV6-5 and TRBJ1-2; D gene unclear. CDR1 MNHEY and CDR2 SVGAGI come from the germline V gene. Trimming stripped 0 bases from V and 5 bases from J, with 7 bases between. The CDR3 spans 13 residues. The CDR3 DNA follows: TGTGCCAGCAGTTACTCGGCACATTATGGCTACACCTTC. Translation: CASSYSAHYGYTF.